The clone carrying this T cell receptor beta chain showed up just a few times. The antigen remains undetermined. These data come from a study of T cell repertoires in cytomegalovirus infection. TCRdb recomputed calls from the reads with MiXCR, one row per CDR3 protein. The sample includes 250,000 to 300,000 distinct CDR3 sequences, around 20% of them seen just once. V lost 8 bases, J lost 7 bases, and 15 bases lay in between. The CDR3 totals 12 residues. The chain is built from TRBV12-3 or TRBV12-4 and TRBJ2-7; tentative D call: TRBD2 (5 bases). Specimen: cultured PBMCs, collected from culture after CMV antigen stimulation. The TCR comes from a human donor in good health (CMV status not recorded). Some clones in this sample may be carry-over from other donors' samples. The CDR3: CASGEGLREQYF. CDR3 nucleotides: TGTGCCAGCGGCGAGGGTTTACGAGAGCAGTACTTC.